This T cell receptor (beta chain) was sequenced in a study of blood T cells in healthy people across ages. The trim removed 5 bases at V and 7 bases at J, leaving 14 bases unmatched. Per the germline V gene, CDR1 is MDHEN and CDR2 is SYDVKM. CDR3 length: 16 residues. This clonotype was detected only once. Using a J-beta primer mix together with a sample-barcoded 5' primer, a second PCR was run for roughly 6 to 12 cycles. TCRdb reprocessed the 5' RACE reads with MiXCR, giving one entry per CDR3 protein. The repertoire holds roughly 1,500,000 distinct CDR3 sequences, with approximately 32% as singletons.

This TCR derives from a woman aged 30 to 39 in good health. The sample comprised blood. This chain joins TRBV28 and TRBJ1-5, with 7 bases lining up with TRBD1. The CDR3 nucleotides are TGTGCCAGCAGTCGTGCCAAGGGGGCAACGACCCAGCCCCAGCATTTT. Protein: CASSRAKGATTQPQHF.